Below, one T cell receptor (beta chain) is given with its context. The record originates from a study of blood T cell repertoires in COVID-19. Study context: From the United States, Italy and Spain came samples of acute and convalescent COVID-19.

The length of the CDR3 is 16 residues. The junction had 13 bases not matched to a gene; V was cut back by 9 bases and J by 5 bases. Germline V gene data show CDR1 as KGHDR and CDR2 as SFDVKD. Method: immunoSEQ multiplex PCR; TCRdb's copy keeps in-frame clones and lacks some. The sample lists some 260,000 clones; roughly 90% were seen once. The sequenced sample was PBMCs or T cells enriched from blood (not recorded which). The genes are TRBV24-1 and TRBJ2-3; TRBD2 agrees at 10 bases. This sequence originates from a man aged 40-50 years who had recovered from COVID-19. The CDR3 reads CATSLAGERIGDTQYF. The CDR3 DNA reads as TGTGCCACCTCTCTAGCGGGAGAGCGCATCGGAGATACGCAGTATTTT.